This passage covers 6 T cell receptor beta chains from one sample sequenced in a study of T cell changes during pregnancy in multiple sclerosis. The repertoire was sequenced with immunoSEQ multiplex PCR; TCRdb's copy has only in-frame clones and lacks some. Of tens of thousands of clones in the sample, around nine tenths are singletons; the top ten hold 1.4% to 1.5%. Sequences were derived from peripheral blood, sampled in the third trimester of pregnancy. The receptors originated from a female donor in good health, enrolled as a control in a pregnancy study.

The chain employs TRBV7-9 and TRBJ1-1; a weak D match, TRBD1 (5 bases). The CDR3 is made up of 13 amino acids. Germline V gene sequence: CDR1 SEHNR, CDR2 FQNEAQ (reference sequence). Trimming left V 4 bases short and J 7 bases short, with 13 bases between. The DNA of the CDR3 is TGTGCCAGCAGCTCTAGGGGCCCCCTTGAAGCTTTCTTT. It encodes CASSSRGPLEAFF.

The CDR3 loop is CASSKIGGGYGYTF. In DNA, the CDR3 is TGTGCCAGTAGTAAAATAGGGGGCGGCTATGGCTACACCTTC. This rearrangement joins TRBV19 to TRBJ1-2, with 7 bases lining up with TRBD1. Looked up from germline, CDR1 is LNHDA and CDR2 is SQIVND (reference sequence). V lost 4 bases, J lost 4 bases, and 6 bases stayed unmatched. The CDR3 runs 14 residues.

The CDR3 DNA reads as TGTGCCAGCAGCTTGGGCCAGGCGTCCTACAATGAGCAGTTCTTC. Translating it yields CASSLGQASYNEQFF. The rearrangement links TRBV5-8 to TRBJ2-1; D is uncertain. The germline V gene has CDR1 SGHTS and CDR2 YDEGEE. The CDR3 has 15 residues. The V end was cut by 0 bases, the J end by 1 base, with 8 bases between.

The CDR3 spells CASSFDSLLTGELFF. The CDR3 nucleotides read TGCGCCAGCAGCTTCGACAGCCTACTCACCGGGGAGCTGTTTTTT. The chain has TRBV5-1 and TRBJ2-2; D possibly corresponds to TRBD1 (5 bases). CDR3 length: 15 residues. The germline gives CDR1 SGHRS, CDR2 YFSETQ. The V gene lost 2 bases and the J gene lost 4 bases, with 12 bases spanning the gap.

This clone was seen a few times. V is TRBV27 and J is TRBJ2-2; 7 bases map to TRBD1. CDR1 is MNHEY, CDR2 SMNVEV, per germline (reference sequence). With V trimmed by 8 bases and J by 0 bases, 3 bases remained unmatched. This CDR3 contains 14 residues. The CDR3 DNA reads as TGTGCCAGCTGGGACAGAGCGAACACCGGGGAGCTGTTTTTT. It yields the protein CASWDRANTGELFF.

This chain uses TRBV2 with TRBJ1-5; D is unclear. CDR1 is SNHLY, CDR2 FYNNEI, per germline. Between the trimmed V and J ends, which lost 8 bases and 7 bases, there was a span of 18 bases. This CDR3 spans 14 amino acids. For the CDR3, the DNA is TGTGCCAGCGGAGCGGTTACCGGCCGACAGCCCCAGCATTTT. Protein sequence: CASGAVTGRQPQHF. Full variable domain (remainder filled in from reference TRBV2 and TRBJ1-5): EPEVTQTPSHQVTQMGQEVILRCVPISNHLYFYWYRQILGQKVEFLVSFYNNEISEKSEIFDDQFSVERPDGSNFTLKIRSTKLEDSAMYFCASGAVTGRQPQHFGDGTRLSIL.